This T cell receptor (beta chain) was obtained from a study of radiotherapy plus CTLA-4 blockade in lung cancer. Whole-study context: Objective response was observed in about 19% of patients, and disease control in less than 35%.

On this clone: The antigen remains unidentified.

Whole-study findings and limits: Increased serum interferon-beta after radiation also reportedly predicted response strongly. Blood-borne expansion of tumor-derived TCR clones followed radiotherapy plus ipilimumab.

Profiling relied on immunoSEQ multiplex PCR, and the TCRdb table lists in-frame clones only, not all of them. Here the sample spans tens of thousands of clones, roughly four fifths being singletons. The CDR3 runs to 12 residues. Germline lookup yields CDR1 MDHEN and CDR2 SYDVKM. The trim removed 5 bases at V and 2 bases at J, leaving 0 bases unmatched. The rearrangement links TRBV28 to TRBJ2-7, with 7 bases aligning to TRBD1. Sequencing used peripheral blood, obtained from a patient treated with radiotherapy plus ipilimumab. This clonotype was sampled from a human donor with non-small cell lung cancer who had stable disease on radiotherapy plus ipilimumab. The CDR3 nucleotides read TGTGCCAGCAGTGGGACAGCCTACGAGCAGTACTTC. It yields the protein CASSGTAYEQYF.